The clone carrying this T cell receptor beta chain was counted a single time. V dropped 4 bases and J dropped 7; count of bases not matched to a gene: 9. Germline loops: CDR1 LGHNA, CDR2 YSLEER. This CDR3 comprises 16 residues. These data are taken from a study of cytomegalovirus exposure and HLA in healthy donors. PCR primers comprised 60 Vbeta and 13 Jbeta primers. Produced via immunoSEQ multiplex PCR; TCRdb's table is partial and in-frame only. This table holds approximately 200,000 clones, about 80% found once. Sequenced: PBMCs. The chain has TRBV4-3 and TRBJ2-1; 11 bases align to TRBD2. This receptor was taken from a woman in her 30s in good health and CMV-seropositive. This chain's CDR3 is CASSPTGTSGFNEQFF. The CDR3 region has the DNA TGCGCCAGCAGCCCAACCGGGACTAGCGGTTTTAATGAGCAGTTCTTC.